The subject of this entry is one T cell receptor (beta chain). This record comes from a study of blood T cell repertoires in COVID-19. The overall study: Both acute and convalescent COVID-19 samples were obtained from the United States, Italy and Spain. PBMCs, B-cell-depleted T cells, or T cells provided the cDNA or gDNA that made up the material.

Original methodology: Researchers report that nucleated cell counts were estimated from reference gene primer amplification. Method: immunoSEQ multiplex PCR; TCRdb's copy keeps in-frame clones and lacks some. V, J and clone size reflect that table, while D and trimming were determined from the DNA. The sample lists 150,000 to 200,000 clones; approximately 88% were seen once. The germline V gene encodes CDR1 MNHEY and CDR2 SVGAGI. The CDR3 runs to 13 residues. The V end was cut by 10 bases, the J end by 0 bases, with 12 bases between. The sample taken for sequencing was peripheral blood. The gene calls are TRBV6-5 and TRBJ1-1, with D unresolved. This TCR was recovered from a woman in her 30s with acute or convalescent COVID-19. The CDR3, as DNA: TGTGCCACCCAACACCCCGTGAACACTGAAGCTTTCTTT. As protein: CATQHPVNTEAFF.